Included here is one T cell receptor beta chain sequence, with context. These data originate in a study of OX40 agonist ivuxolimab in advanced cancers. The germline CDR1 and CDR2 sequences are MNHNY and SVGAGI (reference sequence). The CDR3 totals 14 residues. Trimming left V 2 bases short and J 11 bases short, with 18 bases between. Using immunoSEQ multiplex PCR, the repertoire was profiled, and TCRdb retains in-frame clones only, with some absent. The sample includes tens of thousands of clones, roughly 84% of them seen just once. Sampling times: baseline, cycle 4 day 1, cycle 7 day 1. This specimen was CD4+ or CD8+ T cells sorted from blood, taken in a trial of the OX40 agonist ivuxolimab. The receptor's source is an adult with an advanced solid tumor such as melanoma, head and neck, liver or kidney cancer. The chain recombines TRBV6-6 with TRBJ1-1; no reliable D call. CDR3 residues: CASSYPPSLFAAFF. DNA for the CDR3: TGTGCCAGCAGTTACCCACCTAGCCTCTTTGCGGCTTTCTTT.